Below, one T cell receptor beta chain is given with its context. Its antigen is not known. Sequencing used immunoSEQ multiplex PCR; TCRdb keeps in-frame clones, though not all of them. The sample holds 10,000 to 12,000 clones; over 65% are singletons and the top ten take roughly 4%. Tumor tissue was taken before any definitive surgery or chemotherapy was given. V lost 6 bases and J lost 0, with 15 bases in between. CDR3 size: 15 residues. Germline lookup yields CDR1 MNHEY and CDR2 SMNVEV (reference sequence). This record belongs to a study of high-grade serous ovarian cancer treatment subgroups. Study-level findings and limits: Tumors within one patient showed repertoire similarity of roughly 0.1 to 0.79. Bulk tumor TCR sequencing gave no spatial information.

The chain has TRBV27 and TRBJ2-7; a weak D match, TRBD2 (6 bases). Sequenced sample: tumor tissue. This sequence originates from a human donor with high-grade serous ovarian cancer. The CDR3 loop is CASRLLAVSSYEQYF. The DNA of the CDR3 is TGTGCCAGCAGACTATTAGCGGTAAGCTCCTACGAGCAGTACTTC.